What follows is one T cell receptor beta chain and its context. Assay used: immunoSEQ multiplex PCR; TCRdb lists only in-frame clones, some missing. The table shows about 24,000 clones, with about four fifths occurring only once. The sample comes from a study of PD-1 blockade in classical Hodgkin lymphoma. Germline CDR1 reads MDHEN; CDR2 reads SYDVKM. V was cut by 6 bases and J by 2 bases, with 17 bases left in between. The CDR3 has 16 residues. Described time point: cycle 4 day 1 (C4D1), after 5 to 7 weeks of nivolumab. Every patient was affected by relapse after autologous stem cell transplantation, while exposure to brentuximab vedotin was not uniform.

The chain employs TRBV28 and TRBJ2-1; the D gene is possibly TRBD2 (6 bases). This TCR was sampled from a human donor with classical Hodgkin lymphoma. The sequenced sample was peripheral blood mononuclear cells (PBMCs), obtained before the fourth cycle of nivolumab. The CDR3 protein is CASRRSGFSAYNEQFF. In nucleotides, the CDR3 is TGTGCCAGCAGAAGGAGCGGGTTTTCCGCCTACAATGAGCAGTTCTTC.